This T cell receptor (beta chain) was profiled in a study of T cells in Graves' hyperthyroidism and ophthalmopathy. The study, taken as a whole, reports: Classification by a 13 V-J model distinguished ophthalmopathy from stable hyperthyroidism. The model foresaw ophthalmopathy a median roughly 6 months prior to onset. Most expanded thyroid clonotypes above 0.001 recurred in blood.

It was RNA transcripts that yielded the amplified TCR beta CDR3 regions. The TCR CDR3 first-round RT-PCR relied on the HTBI primer set. TCRdb called the multiplex PCR reads again in MiXCR, with one record for every CDR3 protein. The sample includes around 540,000 distinct CDR3 sequences, roughly 50% seen only once; the top ten take 8.2%. Remarks on this clonotype: Its antigen remains unidentified.

CDR1 is MRHNA, CDR2 SNTAGT, per germline. The V end lost 2 bases, the J end lost 6 bases, and 10 bases lay between the germline ends. The CDR3 runs to 13 residues. Lactation, pregnancy, other autoimmune disease or uncontrolled infection excluded patients. This chain links TRBV6-4 with TRBJ1-1, with TRBD1 as a possible D gene (5 bases). Sequencing used peripheral blood or thyroid tissue (not recorded which). The receptor was derived from a woman younger than 35 with Graves' hyperthyroidism. CDR3 in amino acids: CASSDGGRAEAFF. The CDR3 bases are TGTGCCAGCAGTGACGGGGGGAGAGCTGAAGCTTTCTTT.